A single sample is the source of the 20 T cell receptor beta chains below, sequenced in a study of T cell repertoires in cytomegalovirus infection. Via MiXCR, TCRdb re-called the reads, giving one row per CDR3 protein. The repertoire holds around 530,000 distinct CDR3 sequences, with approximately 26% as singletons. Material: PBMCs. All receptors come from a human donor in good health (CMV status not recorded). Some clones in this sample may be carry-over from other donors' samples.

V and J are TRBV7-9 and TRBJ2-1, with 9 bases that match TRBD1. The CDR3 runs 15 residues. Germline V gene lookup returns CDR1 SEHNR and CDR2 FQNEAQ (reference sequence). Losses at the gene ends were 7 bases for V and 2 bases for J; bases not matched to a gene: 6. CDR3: CASTIWTGAYNEQFF. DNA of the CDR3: TGTGCCAGCACCATATGGACAGGGGCCTACAATGAGCAGTTCTTC.

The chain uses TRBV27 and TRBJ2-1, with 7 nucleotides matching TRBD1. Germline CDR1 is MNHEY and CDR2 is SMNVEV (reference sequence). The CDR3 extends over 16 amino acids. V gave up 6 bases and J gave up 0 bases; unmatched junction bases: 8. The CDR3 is CASRLGTVSSYNEQFF. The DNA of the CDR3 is TGTGCCAGCAGGCTAGGGACAGTGAGCTCCTACAATGAGCAGTTCTTC.

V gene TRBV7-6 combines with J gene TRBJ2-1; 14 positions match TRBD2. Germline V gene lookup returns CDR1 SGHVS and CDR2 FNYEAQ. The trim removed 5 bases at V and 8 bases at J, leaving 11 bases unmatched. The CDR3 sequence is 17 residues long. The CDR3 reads CASSLGLAGEGDHEQFF. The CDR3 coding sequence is TGTGCCAGCAGCCTGGGACTAGCGGGAGAGGGGGACCATGAGCAGTTCTTC. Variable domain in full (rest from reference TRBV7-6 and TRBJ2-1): GAGVSQSPRYKVTKRGQDVALRCDPISGHVSLYWYRQALGQGPEFLTYFNYEAQQDKSGLPNDRFSAERPEGSISTLTIQRTEQRDSAMYRCASSLGLAGEGDHEQFFGPGTRLTVL.

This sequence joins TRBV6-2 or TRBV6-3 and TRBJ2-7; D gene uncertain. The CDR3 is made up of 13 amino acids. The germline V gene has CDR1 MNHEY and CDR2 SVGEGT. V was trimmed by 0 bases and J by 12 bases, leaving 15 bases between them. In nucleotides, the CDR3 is TGTGCCAGCAGTTACTCGGGCAGGCCATTGCCGTACTTC. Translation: CASSYSGRPLPYF.

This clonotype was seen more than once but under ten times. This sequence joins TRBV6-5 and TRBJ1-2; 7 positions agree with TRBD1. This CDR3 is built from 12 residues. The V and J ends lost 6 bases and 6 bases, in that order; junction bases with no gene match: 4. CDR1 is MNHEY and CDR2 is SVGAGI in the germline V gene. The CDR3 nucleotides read TGTGCCAGCAGGACAGGGTTGGATGGCTACACCTTC. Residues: CASRTGLDGYTF.

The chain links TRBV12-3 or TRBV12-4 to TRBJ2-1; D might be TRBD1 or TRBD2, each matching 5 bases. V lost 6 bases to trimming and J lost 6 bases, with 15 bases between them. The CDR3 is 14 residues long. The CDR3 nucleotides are TGTGCCAGCAGGCCCGGGACGACCGGCAATGAGCAGTTCTTC. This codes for CASRPGTTGNEQFF.

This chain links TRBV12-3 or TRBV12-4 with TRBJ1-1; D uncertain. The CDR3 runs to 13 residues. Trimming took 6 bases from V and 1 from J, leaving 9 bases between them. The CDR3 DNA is TGTGCCAGCAGACCCAGGAGGAACACTGAAGCTTTCTTT. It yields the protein CASRPRRNTEAFF.

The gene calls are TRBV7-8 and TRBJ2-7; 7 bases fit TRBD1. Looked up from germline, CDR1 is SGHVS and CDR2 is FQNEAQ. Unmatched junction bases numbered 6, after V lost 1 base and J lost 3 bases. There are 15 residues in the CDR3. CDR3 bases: TGTGCCAGCAGCTTAGGTGGGACAGAACTCTACGAGCAGTACGTC. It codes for CASSLGGTELYEQYV.

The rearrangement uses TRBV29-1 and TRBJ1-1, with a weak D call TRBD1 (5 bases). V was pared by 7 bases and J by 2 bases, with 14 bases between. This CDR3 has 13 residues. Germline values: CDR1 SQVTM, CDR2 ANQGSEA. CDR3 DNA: TGCAGCGCCACTCAGGGTACCAACACTGAAGCTTTCTTT. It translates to CSATQGTNTEAFF. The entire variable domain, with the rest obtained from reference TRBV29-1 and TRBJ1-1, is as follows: SAVISQKPSRDICQRGTSLTIQCQVDSQVTMMFWYRQQPGQSLTLIATANQGSEATYESGFVIDKFPISRPNLTFSTLTVSNMSPEDSSIYLCSATQGTNTEAFFGQGTRLTVV.

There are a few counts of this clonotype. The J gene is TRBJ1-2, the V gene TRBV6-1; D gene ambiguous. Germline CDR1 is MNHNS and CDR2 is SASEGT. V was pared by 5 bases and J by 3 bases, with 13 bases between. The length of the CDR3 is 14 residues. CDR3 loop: CASSYREGDYGYTF. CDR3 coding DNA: TGTGCCAGCAGTTATAGGGAGGGTGACTATGGCTACACCTTC.

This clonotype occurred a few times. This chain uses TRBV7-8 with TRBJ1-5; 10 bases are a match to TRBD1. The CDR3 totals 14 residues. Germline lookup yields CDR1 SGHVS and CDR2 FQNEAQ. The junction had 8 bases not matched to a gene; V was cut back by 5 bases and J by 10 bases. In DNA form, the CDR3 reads TGTGCCAGCAGCAAGACAGGGGGCCTTCGTCCCCAGCATTTT. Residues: CASSKTGGLRPQHF.

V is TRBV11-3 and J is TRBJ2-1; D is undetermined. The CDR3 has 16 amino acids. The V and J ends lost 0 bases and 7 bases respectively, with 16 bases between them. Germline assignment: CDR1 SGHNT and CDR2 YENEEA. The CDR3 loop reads CASSLDDFWRVNEQFF. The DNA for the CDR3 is TGTGCCAGCAGCTTAGATGACTTTTGGAGAGTGAATGAGCAGTTCTTC. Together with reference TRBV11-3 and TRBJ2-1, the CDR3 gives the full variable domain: EAGVVQSPRYKIIEKKQPVAFWCNPISGHNTLYWYLQNLGQGPELLIRYENEEAVDDSQLPKDRFSAERLKGVDSTLKIQPAELGDSAVYLCASSLDDFWRVNEQFFGPGTRLTVL.

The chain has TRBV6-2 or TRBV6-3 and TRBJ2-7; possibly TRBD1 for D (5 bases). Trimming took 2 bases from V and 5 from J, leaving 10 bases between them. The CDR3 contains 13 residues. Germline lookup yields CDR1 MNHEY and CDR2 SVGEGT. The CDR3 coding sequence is TGTGCCAGCAGTTACGGGCCAGGGAACGAGCAGTACGTC. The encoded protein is CASSYGPGNEQYV.

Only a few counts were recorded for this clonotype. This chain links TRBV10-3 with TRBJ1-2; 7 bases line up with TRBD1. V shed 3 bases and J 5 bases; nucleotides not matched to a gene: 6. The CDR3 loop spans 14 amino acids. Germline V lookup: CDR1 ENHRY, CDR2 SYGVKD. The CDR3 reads CAISEPGTAYGYTF. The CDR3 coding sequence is TGTGCCATCAGTGAACCCGGGACAGCGTATGGCTACACCTTC.

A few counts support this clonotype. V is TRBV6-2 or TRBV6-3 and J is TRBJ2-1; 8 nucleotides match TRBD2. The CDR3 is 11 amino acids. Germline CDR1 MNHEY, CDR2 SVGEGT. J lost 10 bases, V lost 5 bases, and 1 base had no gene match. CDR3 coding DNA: TGTGCCAGCAGTCAGCGGGAGGAGCAGTTCTTC. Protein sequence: CASSQREEQFF.

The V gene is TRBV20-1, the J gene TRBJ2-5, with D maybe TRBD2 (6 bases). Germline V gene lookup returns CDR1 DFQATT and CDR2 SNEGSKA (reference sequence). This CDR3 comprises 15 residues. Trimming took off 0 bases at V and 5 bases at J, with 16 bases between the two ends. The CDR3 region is CSAREEWRVRETQYF. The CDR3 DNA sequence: TGCAGTGCTAGAGAGGAGTGGAGGGTTCGGGAGACCCAGTACTTC.

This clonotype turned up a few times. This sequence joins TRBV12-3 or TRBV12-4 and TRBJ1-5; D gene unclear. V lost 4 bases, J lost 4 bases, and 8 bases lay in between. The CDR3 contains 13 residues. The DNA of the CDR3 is TGTGCCAGCAGTTCTCGGATGAATCAGCCCCAGCATTTT. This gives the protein CASSSRMNQPQHF.

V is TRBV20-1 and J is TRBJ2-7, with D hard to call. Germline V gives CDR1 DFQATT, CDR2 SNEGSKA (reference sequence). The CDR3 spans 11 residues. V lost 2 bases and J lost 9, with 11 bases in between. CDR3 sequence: CSARISGWQYF. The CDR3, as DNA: TGCAGTGCTAGAATCTCCGGTTGGCAGTACTTC.

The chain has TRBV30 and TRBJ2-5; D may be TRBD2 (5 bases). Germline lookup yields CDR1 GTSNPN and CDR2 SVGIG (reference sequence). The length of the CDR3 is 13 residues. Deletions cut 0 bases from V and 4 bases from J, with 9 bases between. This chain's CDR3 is CAWSVLGRETQYF. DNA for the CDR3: TGTGCCTGGAGTGTACTAGGGCGAGAGACCCAGTACTTC.

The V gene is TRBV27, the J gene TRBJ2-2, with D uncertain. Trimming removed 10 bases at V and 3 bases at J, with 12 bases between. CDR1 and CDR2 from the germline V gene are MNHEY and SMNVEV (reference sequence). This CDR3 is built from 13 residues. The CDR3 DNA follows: TGTGCCACCCTCAGACACGACACCGGGGAGCTGTTTTTT. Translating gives CATLRHDTGELFF.